The T cell receptor (beta chain) under discussion was sequenced for a study of cytomegalovirus exposure and HLA in healthy donors. Whole-study results and caveats: Among TCR beta chains of equal frequency, HLA-associated ones were more clonally expanded in a later analysis.

Note on this clone: What it binds is unknown.

Primers for the PCR totalled 60 Vbeta and 13 Jbeta. Profiled with immunoSEQ multiplex PCR; TCRdb holds only in-frame clones, not every one. The data hold around 170,000 clones, with over 75% observed a single time. Nominally healthy donors were sampled, though unrecorded immune exposures were likely. Specimen: PBMCs. This sequence originates from a woman aged 50 to 65 in good health and CMV-seronegative.

Here the CDR3 DNA reads TGTGCCACCAGCAGAGCGGCGGGGAGCCAAGAGACCCAGTACTTC. Amino acids: CATSRAAGSQETQYF. This chain connects TRBV15 to TRBJ2-5, with D possibly matching TRBD2 (6 bases). Trimming stripped 1 base from V and 1 base from J, with 10 bases between. In germline, CDR1 is LNHNV, CDR2 YYDKDF (reference sequence). The CDR3 is made up of 15 amino acids.